This T cell receptor beta chain was obtained from a study of spatial heterogeneity in lung cancer. For the study at large: Sequences of the beta chain were consistently detected in greater numbers than alpha-chain sequences. Bulk RNA-seq from matched material yielded a T cell module score that correlated strongly with TCR transcript counts in tumor regions.

V was cut by 9 bases and J by 2 bases, with 16 bases left in between. CDR1 and CDR2 (germline): LNHDA, SQIVND (reference sequence). CDR3 length equals 14 residues. Sample time point: sample taken at primary tumor resection. Donors were roughly 70 untreated early-stage non-small cell lung cancer patients. No cells were sorted before sequencing. The whole RNA sequenced was extracted from tumor, nontumor lung or frozen PBMC. Notes on the study in general: Tumor mutation count correlated with how many alpha and beta TCRs expanded intratumorally.

This clonotype was seen many times. Its specificity is unknown. TCRdb re-derived calls from the 5' RACE reads in MiXCR, one entry per CDR3 protein. This table holds about 2,600 distinct CDR3 sequences, around 8% found once. The source material was lung tumor tissue, sampled at surgery. The clonotype originates from a female donor with early-stage non-small cell lung cancer. The chain carries TRBV19 and TRBJ1-2; a weak D match, TRBD1 (6 bases). Here the CDR3 reads CASREPTGNYGYTF. The DNA for the CDR3 is TGTGCCAGCCGGGAACCAACAGGGAACTATGGCTACACCTTC.